This T cell receptor (beta chain) was observed in a study of T cells in Graves' hyperthyroidism and ophthalmopathy. This clonotype occurred a few times. What it binds is unknown. At one end, the junction sequence differs from germline, possibly due to a read error. The CDR3 runs 19 residues. Germline assignment: CDR1 SGHTA and CDR2 FQGNSA. Uncontrolled infection, other autoimmune disease, pregnancy or lactation excluded patients. Diagnosis rested on symptoms, serum thyroxine and TRAb, thyroid ultrasound, and orbital computed tomography. Fresh peripheral blood, roughly 9.8 ml of it, supplied the PBMCs. RNA transcripts served as the template for amplifying TCR beta CDR3 regions. The TCR CDR3 first-round RT-PCR relied on the HTBI primer set. TCRdb independently ran MiXCR on the multiplex PCR reads; one entry per CDR3 protein. The repertoire holds roughly 800,000 distinct CDR3 sequences, 35% to 40% seen once, with 7.5% to 9.5% in the top ten.

Study-level findings and limits: In the blood, most expanded thyroid clonotypes above 0.001 appeared as well.

Sequencing input: blood. The V call is TRBV7-2, the J call TRBJ1-6, with a tentative D call TRBD1 (5 bases). The sequence derives from a man aged 18-30 years with Graves' hyperthyroidism. The CDR3 loop reads CASSQDPRGVGTYNSPLHF. The DNA for the CDR3 is TGCGCCAGCAGCCAAGATCCGCGAGGGGTCGGCACCTATAATTCACCCCTCCACTTT.